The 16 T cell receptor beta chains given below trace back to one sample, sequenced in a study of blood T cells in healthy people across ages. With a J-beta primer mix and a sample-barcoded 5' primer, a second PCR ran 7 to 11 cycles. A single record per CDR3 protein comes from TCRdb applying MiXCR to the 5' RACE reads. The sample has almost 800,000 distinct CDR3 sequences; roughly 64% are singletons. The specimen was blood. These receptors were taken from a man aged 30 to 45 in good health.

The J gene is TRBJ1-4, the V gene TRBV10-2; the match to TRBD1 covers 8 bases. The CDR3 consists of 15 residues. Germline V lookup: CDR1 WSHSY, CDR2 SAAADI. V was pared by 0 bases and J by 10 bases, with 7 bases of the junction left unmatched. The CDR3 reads CASSESHFTGGKLFF. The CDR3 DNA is TGCGCCAGCAGTGAGTCGCATTTCACAGGGGGAAAACTGTTTTTT.

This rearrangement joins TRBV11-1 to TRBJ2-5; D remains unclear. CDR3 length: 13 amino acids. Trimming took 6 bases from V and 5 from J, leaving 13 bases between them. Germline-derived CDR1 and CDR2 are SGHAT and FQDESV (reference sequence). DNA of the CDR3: TGTGCCAGCAGAAGACCGCATGGCGAGACCCAGTACTTC. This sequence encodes CASRRPHGETQYF.

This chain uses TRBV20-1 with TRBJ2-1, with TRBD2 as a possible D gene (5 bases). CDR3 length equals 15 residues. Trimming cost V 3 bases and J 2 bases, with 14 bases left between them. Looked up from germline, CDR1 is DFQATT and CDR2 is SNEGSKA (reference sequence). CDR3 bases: TGCAGTGCTAGGGGTCCGGGAAGCCCCTACAATGAGCAGTTCTTC. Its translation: CSARGPGSPYNEQFF.

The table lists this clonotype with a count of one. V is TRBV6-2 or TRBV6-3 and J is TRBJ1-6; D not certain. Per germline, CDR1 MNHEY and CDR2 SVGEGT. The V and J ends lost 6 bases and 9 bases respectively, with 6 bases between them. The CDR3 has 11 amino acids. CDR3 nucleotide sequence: TGTGCCAGCAGGACGAGTTCACCCCTCCACTTT. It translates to CASRTSSPLHF.

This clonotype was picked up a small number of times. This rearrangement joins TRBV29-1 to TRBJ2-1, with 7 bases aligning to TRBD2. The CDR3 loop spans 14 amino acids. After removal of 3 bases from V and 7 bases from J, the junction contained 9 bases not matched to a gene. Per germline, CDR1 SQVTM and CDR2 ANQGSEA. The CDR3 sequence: CSVDRGSGGNEQFF. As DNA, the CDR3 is TGCAGCGTTGATCGCGGGAGTGGTGGGAATGAGCAGTTCTTC.

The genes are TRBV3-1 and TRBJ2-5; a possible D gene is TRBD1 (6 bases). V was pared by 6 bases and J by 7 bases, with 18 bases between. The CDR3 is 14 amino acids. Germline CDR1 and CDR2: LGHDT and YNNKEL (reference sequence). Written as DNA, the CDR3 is TGTGCCAGCAGAGGGGACATCGGGAAGGGGACCCAGTACTTC. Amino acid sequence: CASRGDIGKGTQYF.

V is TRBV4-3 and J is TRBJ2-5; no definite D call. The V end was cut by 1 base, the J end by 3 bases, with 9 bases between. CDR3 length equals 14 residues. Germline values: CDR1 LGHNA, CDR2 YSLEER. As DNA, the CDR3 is TGCGCCAGCAGCCAAGGAAGAAAAAAAGAGACCCAGTACTTC. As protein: CASSQGRKKETQYF.

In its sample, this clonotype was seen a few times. CDR3 amino acids: CASSLDLEETQYF. The CDR3 DNA sequence: TGTGCCAGCAGTTTGGATCTTGAAGAGACCCAGTACTTC. The rearrangement joins TRBV6-8 to TRBJ2-5, with no clear D. V was clipped by 4 bases and J by 3 bases, with 9 bases between them. Germline lookup yields CDR1 MNHGY and CDR2 SAAAGT. The CDR3 covers 13 residues.

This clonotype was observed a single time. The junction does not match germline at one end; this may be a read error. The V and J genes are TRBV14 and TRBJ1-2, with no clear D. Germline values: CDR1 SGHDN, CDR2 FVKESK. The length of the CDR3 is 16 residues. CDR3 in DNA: TGTGCCGGCAGCCAAGCCGTGGCAGGAGTGCCCGATGGCTACACCTTC. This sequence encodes CAGSQAVAGVPDGYTF.

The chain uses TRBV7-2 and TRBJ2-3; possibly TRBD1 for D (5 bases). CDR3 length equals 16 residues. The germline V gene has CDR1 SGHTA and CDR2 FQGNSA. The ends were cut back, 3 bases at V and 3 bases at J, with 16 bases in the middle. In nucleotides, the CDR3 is TGTGCCAGCAGCTTCCCACCGGGCAGGGCAACAGATACGCAGTATTTT. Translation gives CASSFPPGRATDTQYF.

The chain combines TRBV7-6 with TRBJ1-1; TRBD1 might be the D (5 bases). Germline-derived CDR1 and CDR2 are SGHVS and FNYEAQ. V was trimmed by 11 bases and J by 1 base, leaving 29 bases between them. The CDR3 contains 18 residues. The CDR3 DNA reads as TGTGCCTCGGGGCGGAGTCGCACGGAGGGAATCGAGAACACTGAAGCTTTCTTT. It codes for CASGRSRTEGIENTEAFF.

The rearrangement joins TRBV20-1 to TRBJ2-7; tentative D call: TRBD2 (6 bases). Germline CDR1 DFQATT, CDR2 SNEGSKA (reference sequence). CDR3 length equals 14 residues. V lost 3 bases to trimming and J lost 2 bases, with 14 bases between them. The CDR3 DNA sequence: TGCAGTGCTAGCCTTCTAGCGAACACCTACGAGCAGTACTTC. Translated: CSASLLANTYEQYF.

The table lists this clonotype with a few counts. CDR3 nucleotides: TGTGCCAGCAGCCAAGATGGGGGGAGCTCTAATGAGCAGTTCTTC. Protein: CASSQDGGSSNEQFF. The J gene is TRBJ2-1, the V gene TRBV3-1; D may be TRBD2 (6 bases). Germline V gives CDR1 LGHDT, CDR2 YNNKEL (reference sequence). The CDR3 runs to 15 residues. Trimming stripped 0 bases from V and 7 bases from J, with 13 bases between.

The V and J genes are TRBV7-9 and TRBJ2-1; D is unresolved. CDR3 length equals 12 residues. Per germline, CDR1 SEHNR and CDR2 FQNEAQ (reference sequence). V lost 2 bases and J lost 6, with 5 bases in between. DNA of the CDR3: TGTGCCAGCAGCTTACAATTCAATGAGCAGTTCTTC. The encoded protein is CASSLQFNEQFF. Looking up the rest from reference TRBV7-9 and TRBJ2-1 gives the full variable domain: DTGVSQNPRHKITKRGQNVTFRCDPISEHNRLYWYRQTLGQGPEFLTYFQNEAQLEKSRLLSDRFSAERPKGSFSTLEIQRTEQGDSAMYLCASSLQFNEQFFGPGTRLTVL.

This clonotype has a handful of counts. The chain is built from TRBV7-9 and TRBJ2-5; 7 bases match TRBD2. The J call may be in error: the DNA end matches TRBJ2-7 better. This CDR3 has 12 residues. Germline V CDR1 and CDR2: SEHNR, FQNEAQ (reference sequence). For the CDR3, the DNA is TGTGCCAGCTCAGGACTAGTGTACGAGCAGTACTTC. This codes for CASSGLVYEQYF.

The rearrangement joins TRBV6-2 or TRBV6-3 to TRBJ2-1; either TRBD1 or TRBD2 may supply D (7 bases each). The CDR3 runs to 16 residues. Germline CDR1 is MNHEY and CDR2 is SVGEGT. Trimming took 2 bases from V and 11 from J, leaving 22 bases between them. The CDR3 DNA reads TGTGCCAGCAGTTACGGGGGGTCAGGGGGGGCCGGAAAGCAGTTCTTC. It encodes CASSYGGSGGAGKQFF.